This TCR beta chain was profiled in a study of technical replicates of blood from four donors. TCRdb's table, derived via immunoSEQ multiplex PCR, lists solely in-frame clones and lacks some. Seen here are approximately 81,000 clones, approximately 96% observed once, and the top ten hold about 0.2%. From germline, CDR1 is GTSNPN and CDR2 SVGIG (reference sequence). The V end lost 2 bases, the J end lost 6 bases, and 7 bases lay between the germline ends. The CDR3 contains 11 residues. J is TRBJ1-1 and V is TRBV30, with D unresolved. The sequenced sample consisted of T cells isolated from PBMCs. The origin of this receptor is a human donor in good health. This CDR3 reads CAWSPSAEAFF. CDR3 in DNA: TGTGCCTGGAGTCCCAGTGCTGAAGCTTTCTTT. The variable domain in full, completed from reference TRBV30 and TRBJ1-1, reads SQTIHQWPATLVQPVGSPLSLECTVEGTSNPNLYWYRQAAGRGLQLLFYSVGIGQISSEVPQNLSASRPQDRQFILSSKKLLLSDSGFYLCAWSPSAEAFFGQGTRLTVV.